This entry is about one T cell receptor (beta chain). Some clones are missing from TCRdb's copy, which holds only in-frame ones; the method was immunoSEQ multiplex PCR. The sample carries hundreds of thousands of clones, more than 75% recorded once. The data were obtained in a study of blood T cell repertoires in COVID-19. Study in general: Donors in the United States, Italy and Spain gave samples during acute or convalescent COVID-19. The analysed material was cDNA or gDNA that came from T cells, B-cell-depleted T cells, or PBMCs.

The CDR3 has 15 amino acids. Trimming at V came to 0 bases and at J to 3 bases, leaving 3 bases not matched to a gene. Germline lookup yields CDR1 SGHVS and CDR2 FNYEAQ. The clonotype comes from a human donor in a cohort sampled during active COVID-19. The sample consisted of peripheral blood. The genes are TRBV7-6 and TRBJ2-7; 9 positions agree with TRBD1. The CDR3 region has the DNA TGTGCCAGCAGCTTAGCGTCGGGACAGGGCTACGAGCAGTACTTC. It specifies CASSLASGQGYEQYF. Looking up the rest from reference TRBV7-6 and TRBJ2-7 gives the full variable domain: GAGVSQSPRYKVTKRGQDVALRCDPISGHVSLYWYRQALGQGPEFLTYFNYEAQQDKSGLPNDRFSAERPEGSISTLTIQRTEQRDSAMYRCASSLASGQGYEQYFGPGTRLTVT.